The following is a TCR beta chain sequence with its context. Its target is unknown. Sequenced by immunoSEQ multiplex PCR; TCRdb stores in-frame clones only, minus some. This table has 60,000 to 80,000 clones, 80% to 85% appearing once. This sample is part of a study of OX40 agonist ivuxolimab in advanced cancers. About the research overall: It was permissible to have had prior anti-PD-1, anti-PD-L1 or anti-CTLA-4 therapy, and approximately 38% had some. Findings and limits, study-wide: Some patients without response likewise showed low normalized clonal expansion.

The length of the CDR3 is 15 residues. Germline CDR1 is SQVTM and CDR2 is ANQGSEA. Trimming at V came to 6 bases and at J to 3 bases, leaving 11 bases not matched to a gene. This specimen was CD4+ or CD8+ T cells sorted from blood, taken in a trial of the OX40 agonist ivuxolimab. V is TRBV29-1 and J is TRBJ1-2; 9 bases are a match to TRBD1. The receptor's source is an adult with an advanced solid tumor such as melanoma, head and neck, liver or kidney cancer. CDR3 region: CSVLTGGDRDYGYTF. CDR3 nucleotides: TGCAGCGTCCTCACCGGGGGGGACAGGGACTATGGCTACACCTTC. Supplemented by reference TRBV29-1 and TRBJ1-2, the full variable domain reads SAVISQKPSRDICQRGTSLTIQCQVDSQVTMMFWYRQQPGQSLTLIATANQGSEATYESGFVIDKFPISRPNLTFSTLTVSNMSPEDSSIYLCSVLTGGDRDYGYTFGSGTRLTVV.